What follows are 3 T cell receptor beta chains derived from one specimen sequenced in a study of T cell responses to AZD1222 COVID-19 vaccine (TCRdb year 2021). This specimen's time point label, interpreted: about 28 days (+/-7) after the second vaccine dose. Library preparation used the immunoSEQ multiplex PCR assay. TCRdb limited this immuneACCESS table to in-frame rearrangements with V and J called. A share of clones is missing; checked studies link under half to unresolved V genes, and the rest is unexplained. The sample table records about 120,000 clones; about nine tenths of these occur just once. The ten largest clones take up 2.6% of the sample. This material consisted of peripheral blood, taken 28 days after the second AZD1222 dose. The origin of the receptors is an adult who received the AZD1222 COVID-19 vaccine.

V is TRBV28 and J is TRBJ1-1; D may be TRBD1 (5 bases). The CDR3 is 12 residues long. Germline CDR1 reads MDHEN; CDR2 reads SYDVKM. V was cut by 10 bases and J by 3 bases, with 12 bases left in between. The DNA for the CDR3 is TGTGCCACGTCTGGGGGATACACTGAAGCTTTCTTT. Protein: CATSGGYTEAFF.

The rearrangement uses TRBV5-4 and TRBJ2-2, with D perhaps assigned TRBD1 or TRBD2 (5 bases each). The V end was cut by 2 bases, the J end by 4 bases, with 15 bases between. Germline CDR1 and CDR2: SGHNT and YYREEE (reference sequence). The CDR3 length is 16 residues. CDR3 nucleotides: TGTGCCAGCAGCTTCGCCCTGACGAGGGGCACCGGGGAGCTGTTTTTT. It specifies CASSFALTRGTGELFF. The variable domain in full, with the rest retrieved from reference TRBV5-4 and TRBJ2-2, is ETGVTQSPTHLIKTRGQQVTLRCSSQSGHNTVSWYQQALGQGPQFIFQYYREEENGRGNFPPRFSGLQFPNYSSELNVNALELDDSALYLCASSFALTRGTGELFFGEGSRLTVL.

V is TRBV4-1 and J is TRBJ1-4, with 9 positions matching TRBD1. The CDR3 is made up of 16 amino acids. After removal of 3 bases from V and 6 bases from J, the junction contained 8 bases not matched to a gene. Germline CDR1 and CDR2: MGHRA and YSYEKL. CDR3 loop: CASSQIGGQGYEKLFF. CDR3 sequence (DNA): TGCGCCAGCAGCCAGATCGGGGGACAGGGTTATGAAAAACTGTTTTTT.